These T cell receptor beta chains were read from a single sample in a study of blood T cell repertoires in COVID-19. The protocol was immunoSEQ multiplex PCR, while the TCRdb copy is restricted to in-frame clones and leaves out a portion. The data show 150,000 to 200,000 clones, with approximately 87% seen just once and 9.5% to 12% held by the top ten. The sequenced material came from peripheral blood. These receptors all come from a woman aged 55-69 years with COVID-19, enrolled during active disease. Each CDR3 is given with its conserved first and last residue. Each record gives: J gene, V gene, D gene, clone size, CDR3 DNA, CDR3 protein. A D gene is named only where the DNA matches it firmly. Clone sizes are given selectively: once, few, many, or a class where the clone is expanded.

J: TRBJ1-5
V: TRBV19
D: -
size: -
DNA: TGTGCCAGTAGCACAGGGACCGGTAGCAATCAGCCCCAGCATTTT
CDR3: CASSTGTGSNQPQHF

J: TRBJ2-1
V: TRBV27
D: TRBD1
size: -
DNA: TGTGCCAGCAGTTTATCACAGGGGTACAATGAGCAGTTCTTC
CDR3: CASSLSQGYNEQFF

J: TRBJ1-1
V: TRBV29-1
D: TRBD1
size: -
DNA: TGCAGCGTCACCGACAGGGGGCGGGGCACTGAAGCTTTCTTT
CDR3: CSVTDRGRGTEAFF

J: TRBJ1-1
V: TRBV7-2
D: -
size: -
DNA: TGTGCCAGCAGCCCGCGGGGGGGGTTGAACACTGAAGCTTTCTTT
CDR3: CASSPRGGLNTEAFF

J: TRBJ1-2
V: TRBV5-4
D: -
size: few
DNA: TGTGCCAGCAGTCCCGGCGGGTCAGAGTCCTATGGCTACACCTTC
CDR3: CASSPGGSESYGYTF

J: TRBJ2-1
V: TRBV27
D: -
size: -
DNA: TGTGCCAGCAGTTTAACAGGCTCCTACAATGAGCAGTTCTTC
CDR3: CASSLTGSYNEQFF

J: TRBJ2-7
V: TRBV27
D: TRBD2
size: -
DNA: TGTGCCAGCACATTGACTAGCGGGAGGGGTTACGAGCAGTACTTC
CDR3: CASTLTSGRGYEQYF

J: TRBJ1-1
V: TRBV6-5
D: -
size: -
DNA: TGTGCCAGCAGTCCTACAGGGAGCACTGAAGCTTTCTTT
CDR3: CASSPTGSTEAFF

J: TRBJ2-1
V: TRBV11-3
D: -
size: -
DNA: TGTGCCAGCAGCTCCGGCCCTACTGAGGGTGAGCAGTTCTTC
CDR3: CASSSGPTEGEQFF

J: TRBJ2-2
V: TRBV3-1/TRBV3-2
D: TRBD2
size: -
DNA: TGTGCCAGCAGCCGACGACTAGCGGGAGGTCCGAACACCGGGGAGCTGTTTTTT
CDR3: CASSRRLAGGPNTGELFF

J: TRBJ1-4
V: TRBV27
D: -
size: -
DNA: TGTGCCAGCCGCGCGGGTGTAGCAGAAAAACTGTTTTTT
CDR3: CASRAGVAEKLFF

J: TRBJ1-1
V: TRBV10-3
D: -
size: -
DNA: TGTGCCATCAGTGGGAGTAGAACTGAAGCTTTCTTT
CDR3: CAISGSRTEAFF

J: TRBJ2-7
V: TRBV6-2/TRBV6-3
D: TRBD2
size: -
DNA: TGTGCCAGCAGTTCCCCCAGCGGGAGGACCTCCTACGAGCAGTACTTC
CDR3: CASSSPSGRTSYEQYF

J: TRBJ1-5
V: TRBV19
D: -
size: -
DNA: TGTGCCAGTAGCCTGGACACCTATAGCAATCAGCCCCAGCATTTT
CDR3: CASSLDTYSNQPQHF

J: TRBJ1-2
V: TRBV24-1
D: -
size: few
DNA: TGTGCCACCAGTGACAGTGAACGGGCTAACTATGGCTACACCTTC
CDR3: CATSDSERANYGYTF

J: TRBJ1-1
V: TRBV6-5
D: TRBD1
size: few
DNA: TGTGCCAGCAGTTCATCCGGGACAGCAAACACTGAAGCTTTCTTT
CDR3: CASSSSGTANTEAFF

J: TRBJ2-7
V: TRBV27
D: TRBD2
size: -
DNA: TGTGCCAGCAGTTTCTTCCCTAGCGGGAGGACTGACTACGAGCAGTACTTC
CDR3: CASSFFPSGRTDYEQYF

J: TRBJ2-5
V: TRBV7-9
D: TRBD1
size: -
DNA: TGTGCCAGCAGCCCCCGACAGGGAGTAAGGGAGACCCAGTACTTC
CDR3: CASSPRQGVRETQYF